The rows below give T cell receptor beta chains drawn from one sample of a study of CD8 T cell repertoires and HIV-1 epitope variants. These receptors' antigens are unknown. The data were produced by immunoSEQ multiplex PCR, yet TCRdb's version contains in-frame clones alone and is incomplete. The sample lists 1,500 to 2,000 clones; roughly two thirds were seen once. Input material: cultured CD8+ T cells derived from PBMCs. These receptors originate from a male donor with HIV. CDR3s include the opening cysteine and the closing phenylalanine or tryptophan. A D gene is named only where the DNA matches it firmly. Rows give clone size only sometimes, using once, few, many, or a class for an expanded clone.

-	TRBV28	-	TRBJ1-4	TGTGCCAGCAGTTTCGTTGGGCGCAATGAAAAACTGTTTTTT	CASSFVGRNEKLFF
-	TRBV11-1	-	TRBJ1-2	TGTGCCAGCAGCTTATTCCCAGGGTACAATGGCTACACCTTC	CASSLFPGYNGYTF
-	TRBV28	-	TRBJ2-5	TGTGCCAGCAGTTTCCGTCTCGGGCAGGGCCCACAAGAGACCCAGTACTTC	CASSFRLGQGPQETQYF
-	TRBV27	-	TRBJ2-6	TGTGCCAGCAGTTCCCTCGGGGCAGGGTGGGCCAACGTCCTGACTTTC	CASSSLGAGWANVLTF
TRBD1	TRBV5-4	-	TRBJ1-3	TGTGCCAGCAGTCGTACAGGGGCTGGAAACACCATATATTTT	CASSRTGAGNTIYF
-	TRBV5-4	few	TRBJ1-5	TGTGCCAGCAGCTTTTCGGGTAGCAATCAGCCCCAGCATTTT	CASSFSGSNQPQHF
TRBD1	TRBV15	-	TRBJ1-1	TGTGCCACCAGCAGGTCCCGTGGGACAGATGAAGCTTTCTTT	CATSRSRGTDEAFF
-	TRBV11-1	once	TRBJ2-1	TGTGCCAGCAGCTTAGCGGGGCTCTCGGGGGTGCAGTTCTTC	CASSLAGLSGVQFF
-	TRBV7-2	-	TRBJ2-5	TGTGCCAGCACCTCTTTTTACCAAGAGACCCAGTACTTC	CASTSFYQETQYF
-	TRBV7-9	-	TRBJ2-2	TGTGCCAGCTATTTCGCGGGCCCTAGGATGGGGGAGCTGTTTTTT	CASYFAGPRMGELFF
-	TRBV25-1	-	TRBJ2-2	TGTGCCAGCAGTGAAGTGGGACTGCAGAACACCGGGGAGCTGTTTTTT	CASSEVGLQNTGELFF
TRBD2	TRBV6-5	-	TRBJ2-1	TGTGCCAGCAGTCCCGGGGGGGGTGAGCAGTTCTTC	CASSPGGGEQFF
-	TRBV15	-	TRBJ2-7	TGTGCCACCAGCAGAGATGCAGGGTCCTACGAGCAGTACTTC	CATSRDAGSYEQYF
TRBD2	TRBV6-6	-	TRBJ2-1	TGTGCCAGCAGTTACTCGCGGGAGAGGTCCTACAATGAGCAGTTCTTC	CASSYSRERSYNEQFF
-	TRBV2	few	TRBJ1-5	TGTGCCAGCGATGAGGGGGTCACCCTAAATCAGCCCCAGCATTTT	CASDEGVTLNQPQHF
-	TRBV6-6	-	TRBJ1-6	TGTGCCAGCAGTTACTCGAAGCGGTATAATTCACCCCTCCACTTT	CASSYSKRYNSPLHF
TRBD2	TRBV5-4	-	TRBJ2-7	TGTGCCAGCAGCTTGCGCTCTAGCGGCGAGCAGTACTTC	CASSLRSSGEQYF
-	TRBV19	-	TRBJ2-1	TGTGCCAGTAGTATAAGTTCGGGGTACAATGAGCAGTTCTTC	CASSISSGYNEQFF
-	TRBV28	-	TRBJ2-7	TGTGCCAGCAGTTTCCCCCCCCCTAGTCCCAATACACCTACCACCTACGAGCAGTACTTC	CASSFPPPSPNTPTTYEQYF
TRBD1	TRBV10-3	-	TRBJ1-2	TGTGCCATCAGTGAGTCGCCCGGGACAGGGGGAAACTATGGCTACACCTTC	CAISESPGTGGNYGYTF
TRBD1	TRBV28	-	TRBJ1-1	TGTGCCAGCAGGGATATTGGGACAGCAGAAGCTTTCTTT	CASRDIGTAEAFF
TRBD1	TRBV6-5	-	TRBJ1-1	TGTGCCAGCAGTTACGCGAACAGGGGGATGAACACTGAAGCTTTCTTT	CASSYANRGMNTEAFF
-	TRBV5-6	-	TRBJ2-7	TGTGCCAGCAGGCCCTCAGAATTCGGAGAGCAGTACTTC	CASRPSEFGEQYF
-	TRBV30	-	TRBJ2-3	TGTGCCTGGAGTGGTGAGGTTGTTGGCGATACGCAGTATTTT	CAWSGEVVGDTQYF
-	TRBV28	-	TRBJ2-7	TGTGCCAGCAGTTTAATAGCGAGCTCCTACGAGCAGTACTTC	CASSLIASSYEQYF
TRBD2	TRBV2	-	TRBJ2-1	TGTGCCAGCTCCTCGAGCGGGGCCCTCTCCAATGAGCAGTTCTTC	CASSSSGALSNEQFF
TRBD1	TRBV6-1	few	TRBJ2-7	TGTGCCAGCAGTGAAGGTCCAGGGGGCTACGAGCAGTACTTC	CASSEGPGGYEQYF
-	TRBV27	-	TRBJ2-6	TGTGCCACCCAATCCACAACTACTGCGAACTCTGGGGCCAACGTCCTGACTTTC	CATQSTTTANSGANVLTF
-	TRBV5-5	once	TRBJ2-5	TGTGCCAGCGGGAATCAAGGGGTTTACCAAGAGACCCAGTACTTC	CASGNQGVYQETQYF
-	TRBV19	few	TRBJ2-7	TGTGCCAGTAGTGTGGGAGCTCTCTACGAGCAGTACTTC	CASSVGALYEQYF
TRBD2	TRBV27	-	TRBJ2-1	TGTGCCAGCAGTTTTGTAGCGGGACACAATGAGCAGTTCTTC	CASSFVAGHNEQFF
-	TRBV13	-	TRBJ2-3	TGTGCCAGCAGCTTTAGGTCCGCCGCAGATACGCAGTATTTT	CASSFRSAADTQYF
-	TRBV27	-	TRBJ2-3	TGTGCCAGCAGTTCCCCCCCGCCGAGCACAGATACGCAGTATTTT	CASSSPPPSTDTQYF
-	TRBV21-1	-	TRBJ1-1	TGTGCCAGCAGCGAAAGGACTGAAGCTTTCTTT	CASSERTEAFF
-	TRBV8-2	few	TRBJ2-6	TGTGGCAAACCCTCGATAACACAAAGTCGGGCCAACGTCCTGACTTTC	CGKPSITQSRANVLTF
TRBD1	TRBV29-1	-	TRBJ1-2	TGCAGCGTTGATAGGACAGGGAACTATGGCTACACCTTC	CSVDRTGNYGYTF
TRBD1	TRBV13	-	TRBJ1-1	TGTGCCAGCAGCCTTGGAGGGGGACAGGGGAACACTGAAGCTTTCTTT	CASSLGGGQGNTEAFF
-	TRBV7-3	-	TRBJ1-2	TGTGCCGTAGATGGGGGCGGGCTAGCTGGCTACACCTTC	CAVDGGGLAGYTF
TRBD1	TRBV18	-	TRBJ2-3	TGTGCCAGCTCAGACAGGGGGCGGGGCACAGATACGCAGTATTTT	CASSDRGRGTDTQYF
-	TRBV28	-	TRBJ2-7	TGTGCCAGCAGTTTATCCCCAGGGTACGGCGAGCAGTACTTC	CASSLSPGYGEQYF
TRBD2	TRBV6-5	-	TRBJ2-3	TGTGCCAGCACCATCGGGGGGGCAGGTACAGATACGCAGTATTTT	CASTIGGAGTDTQYF
TRBD2	TRBV6-4	-	TRBJ2-1	TGTGCCAGCAGTGAAGCGGGGGGGCCCAATGAGCAGTTCTTC	CASSEAGGPNEQFF
-	TRBV29-1	-	TRBJ1-1	TGCAGCGCATCCCTGACAGATATGAACACTGAAGCTTTCTTT	CSASLTDMNTEAFF
TRBD2	TRBV5-1	-	TRBJ2-7	TGCGCCAGCAGCCTGGGACTAGCGGGAGGGGGTGAGTACGAGCAGTACTTC	CASSLGLAGGGEYEQYF
-	TRBV28	-	TRBJ1-5	TGTGCCAGCAGTTTCCAGATTAGCAATCAGCCCCAGCATTTT	CASSFQISNQPQHF